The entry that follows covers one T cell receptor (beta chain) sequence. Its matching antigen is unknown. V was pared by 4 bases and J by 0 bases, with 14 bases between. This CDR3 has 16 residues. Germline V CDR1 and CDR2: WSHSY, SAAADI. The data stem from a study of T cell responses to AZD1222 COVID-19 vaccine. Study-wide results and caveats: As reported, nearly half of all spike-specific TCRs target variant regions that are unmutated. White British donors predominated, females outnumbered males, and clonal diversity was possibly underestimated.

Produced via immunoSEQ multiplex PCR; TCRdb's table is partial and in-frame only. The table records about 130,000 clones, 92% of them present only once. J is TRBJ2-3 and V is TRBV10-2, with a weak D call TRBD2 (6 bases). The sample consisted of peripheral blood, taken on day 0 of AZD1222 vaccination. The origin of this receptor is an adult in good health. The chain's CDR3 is CASSGLVKSSTDTQYF. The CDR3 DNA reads TGCGCCAGCAGTGGACTAGTAAAATCTAGCACAGATACGCAGTATTTT.